This TCR beta chain was sequenced in a study of blood T cell repertoires in COVID-19. On the study more broadly: Samples representing acute and convalescent COVID-19 were sourced from the United States, Italy and Spain. PBMCs, B-cell-depleted T cells, or T cells provided the cDNA or gDNA that made up the material.

The CDR3 has 16 residues. Trimming left V 1 base short and J 0 bases short, with 9 bases between. Germline V CDR1 and CDR2: SGHAT, FQDESV (reference sequence). Under the authors' procedure: Counts of nucleated cells, estimated from reference gene primer amplification, were obtained. Using immunoSEQ multiplex PCR, the repertoire was profiled, and TCRdb retains in-frame clones only, with some absent. For V, J and clone size, that table is used; D and trimming come from the DNA. The sample has around 270,000 clones, around 89% seen once. The source material was peripheral blood. This clonotype was sampled from a man aged 35 to 55 with acute or convalescent COVID-19. V is TRBV11-1 and J is TRBJ2-2; no definite D call. This CDR3 is CASSLGVSANTGELFF. CDR3 sequence (DNA): TGTGCCAGCAGCTTAGGTGTGTCCGCGAACACCGGGGAGCTGTTTTTT. Complete variable domain (other parts from reference TRBV11-1 and TRBJ2-2): EAEVAQSPRYKITEKSQAVAFWCDPISGHATLYWYRQILGQGPELLVQFQDESVVDDSQLPKDRFSAERLKGVDSTLKIQPAELGDSAMYLCASSLGVSANTGELFFGEGSRLTVL.